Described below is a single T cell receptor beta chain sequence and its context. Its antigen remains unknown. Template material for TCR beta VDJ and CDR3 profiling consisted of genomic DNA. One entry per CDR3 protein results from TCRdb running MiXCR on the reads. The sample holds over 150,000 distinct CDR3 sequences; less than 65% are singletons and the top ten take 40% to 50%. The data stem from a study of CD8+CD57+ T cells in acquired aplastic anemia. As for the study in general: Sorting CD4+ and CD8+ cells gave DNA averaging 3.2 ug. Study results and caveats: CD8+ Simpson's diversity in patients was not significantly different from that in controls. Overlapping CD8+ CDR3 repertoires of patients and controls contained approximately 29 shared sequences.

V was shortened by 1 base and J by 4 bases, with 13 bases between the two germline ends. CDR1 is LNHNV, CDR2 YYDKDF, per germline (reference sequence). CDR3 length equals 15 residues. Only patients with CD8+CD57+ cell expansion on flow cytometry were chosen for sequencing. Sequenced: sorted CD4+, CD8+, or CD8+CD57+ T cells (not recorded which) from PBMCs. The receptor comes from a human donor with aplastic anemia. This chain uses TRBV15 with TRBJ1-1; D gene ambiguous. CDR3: CATSRGAVGFTEAFF. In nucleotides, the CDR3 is TGTGCCACCAGCAGAGGAGCAGTAGGGTTCACTGAAGCTTTCTTT.